The 5 T cell receptor beta chains given below trace back to one sample, sequenced in a study of identical twins. A single record per CDR3 protein comes from TCRdb applying MiXCR to the 5' RACE reads. The sample includes 450,000 or so distinct CDR3 sequences, more than 20% of them seen just once. This same sample was also part of a study on T cells expressing NK-cell markers.

Sequencing was carried out using CD4+ T cells sorted from blood. The receptors stem from a woman aged 18-29 years in good health.

A few counts support this clonotype. The chain joins TRBV29-1 to TRBJ2-7; 7 bases fit TRBD1. The germline gives CDR1 SQVTM, CDR2 ANQGSEA. The V and J ends lost 6 bases and 2 bases, in that order; junction bases with no gene match: 1. The CDR3 is made up of 11 amino acids. The CDR3 DNA reads TGCAGCGTGGGACAGACCTACGAGCAGTACTTC. As protein: CSVGQTYEQYF.

The rearrangement uses TRBV7-8 and TRBJ2-7, with D maybe TRBD1 (6 bases). Germline assignment: CDR1 SGHVS and CDR2 FQNEAQ. The CDR3 has 15 amino acids. Deletions cut 4 bases from V and 1 base from J, with 14 bases between. The CDR3 protein is CASSSSRDISYEQYF. The DNA of the CDR3 is TGTGCCAGCAGCTCTAGCCGGGACATTTCCTACGAGCAGTACTTC. Based on the CDR3 plus reference TRBV7-8 and TRBJ2-7, the full variable domain is GAGVSQSPRYKVAKRGQDVALRCDPISGHVSLFWYQQALGQGPEFLTYFQNEAQLDKSGLPSDRFFAERPEGSVSTLKIQRTQQEDSAVYLCASSSSRDISYEQYFGPGTRLTVT.

The chain employs TRBV9 and TRBJ2-7, with 10 bases identical to TRBD1. Germline V CDR1 and CDR2: SGDLS, YYNGEE. With 4 bases clipped from V and 1 base from J, the junction kept 11 bases outside the gene matches. The CDR3 runs 17 residues. CDR3 DNA sequence: TGTGCCAGCAGCCCCCGAGGAGGGACAGGGGCTTCCTACGAGCAGTACTTC. It yields the protein CASSPRGGTGASYEQYF.

The chain recombines TRBV11-2 with TRBJ1-2; D gene ambiguous. CDR3 length: 13 amino acids. Germline V gene data show CDR1 as SGHAT and CDR2 as FQNNGV. Trimming pared 4 bases from V and 4 bases from J, leaving 10 bases between. The CDR3 here is CASSSGLGYGYTF. DNA for the CDR3: TGTGCCAGCAGCTCTGGGCTCGGCTATGGCTACACCTTC.

V is TRBV5-1 and J is TRBJ2-7; 9 bases fit TRBD1. Germline CDR1 and CDR2: SGHRS and YFSETQ. With 4 bases clipped from V and 3 bases from J, the junction kept 14 bases outside the gene matches. The CDR3 has 17 amino acids. In nucleotides, the CDR3 is TGCGCCAGCAGCAGGACGGGACAGGGAGAAATTGACTACGAGCAGTACTTC. Amino acid sequence: CASSRTGQGEIDYEQYF.